This TCR beta chain stems from a study of cytotoxic CD8 clonotypes in ibrutinib-treated CLL. On the study more broadly: The patient breakdown showed 11 relapsed/refractory and roughly 14 treatment-naive cases, with under 18 IGHV unmutated. Responses: around 24 partial, 2 complete; after median around 64 months, about 15 stayed remitted, roughly 12 progressed.

About this clone: Its antigen is unknown.

Overall study results and limits: Sampling time points were not equivalent between sustained-remission and progressing patients.

The repertoire was sequenced with immunoSEQ multiplex PCR; TCRdb's copy has only in-frame clones and lacks some. The sample records 150,000 or so clones, roughly 88% being singletons. The CDR3 is 14 residues long. In germline, CDR1 is SGHTA, CDR2 FQGTGA. Deletions cut 2 bases from V and 4 bases from J, with 10 bases between. The source is a human donor with chronic lymphocytic leukemia. The chain joins TRBV7-3 to TRBJ2-3; the D gene is possibly TRBD2 (5 bases). The sample here was PBMCs, taken after 24 months of ibrutinib treatment. DNA of the CDR3: TGTGCCAGCAGCTTAGGCGAGGGCGCAGATACGCAGTATTTT. Translating gives CASSLGEGADTQYF.